The source of this TCR beta chain is a study of T cells after posttransplantation cyclophosphamide. On the day of bone marrow donation, the related graft donor provided peripheral blood. The V segment lost 8 bases and the J segment 1 base; nucleotides outside the gene matches: 4. CDR1 KGHSH and CDR2 LQKENI come from the germline V gene. The CDR3 contains 14 residues. Regarding the study as a whole: Later post-transplant blood repertoires were often dominated by donor CD8+ memory clones. Blood and skin or GI T cell repertoires showed limited TRB overlap. Recipient CMV seropositivity and CMV reactivation strongly tracked TRB clonality.

Concerning this clone: Its cognate antigen is unknown.

Clones were sequenced by immunoSEQ multiplex PCR, and TCRdb holds only the in-frame ones, with some missing. This table holds 25,000 to 30,000 clones, just over 85% found once. The material sequenced was PBMCs. The chain recombines TRBV18 with TRBJ2-3, with 9 bases matching TRBD1. This TCR was recovered from a man in his fifties. DNA of the CDR3: TGTGCCAGCACACAGGGGGCCGGCACAGATACGCAGTATTTT. Protein product: CASTQGAGTDTQYF.